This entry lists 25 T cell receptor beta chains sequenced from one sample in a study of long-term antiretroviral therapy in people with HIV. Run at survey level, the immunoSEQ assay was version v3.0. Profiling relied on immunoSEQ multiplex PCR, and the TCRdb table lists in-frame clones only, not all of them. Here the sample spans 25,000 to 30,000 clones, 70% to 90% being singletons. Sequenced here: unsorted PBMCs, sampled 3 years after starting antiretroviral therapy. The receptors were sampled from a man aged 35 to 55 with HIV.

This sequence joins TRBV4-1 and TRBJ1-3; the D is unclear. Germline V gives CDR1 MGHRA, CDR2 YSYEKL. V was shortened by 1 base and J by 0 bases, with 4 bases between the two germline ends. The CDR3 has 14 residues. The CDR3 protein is CASSQGSSGNTIYF. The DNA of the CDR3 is TGCGCCAGCAGCCAAGGAAGCTCTGGAAACACCATATATTTT.

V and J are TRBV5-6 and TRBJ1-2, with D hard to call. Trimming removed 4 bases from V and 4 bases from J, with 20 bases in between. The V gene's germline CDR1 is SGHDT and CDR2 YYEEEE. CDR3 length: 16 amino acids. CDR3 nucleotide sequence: TGTGCCAGCAGCATTCTTCGGCCTCTCCTATCCTATGGCTACACCTTC. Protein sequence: CASSILRPLLSYGYTF.

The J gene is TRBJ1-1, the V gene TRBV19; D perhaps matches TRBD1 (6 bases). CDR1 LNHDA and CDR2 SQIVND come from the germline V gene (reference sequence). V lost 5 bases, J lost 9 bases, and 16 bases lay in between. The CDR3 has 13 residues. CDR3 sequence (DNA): TGTGCCAGTAGTGCCGGGACACCTGGTAAAGCTTTCTTT. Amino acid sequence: CASSAGTPGKAFF.

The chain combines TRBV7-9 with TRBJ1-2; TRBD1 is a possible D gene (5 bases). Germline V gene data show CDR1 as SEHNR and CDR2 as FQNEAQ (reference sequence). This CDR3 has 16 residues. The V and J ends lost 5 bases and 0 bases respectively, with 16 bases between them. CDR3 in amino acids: CASSLGGDRANYGYTF. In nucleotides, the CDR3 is TGTGCCAGCAGCCTTGGGGGGGACCGAGCTAACTATGGCTACACCTTC.

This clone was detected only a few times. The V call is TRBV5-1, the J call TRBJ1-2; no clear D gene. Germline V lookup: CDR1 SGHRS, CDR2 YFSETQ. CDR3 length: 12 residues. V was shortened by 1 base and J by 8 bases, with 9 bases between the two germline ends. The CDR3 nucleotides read TGCGCCAGCAGCTTGAGAACGGACGGCTACACCTTC. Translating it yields CASSLRTDGYTF.

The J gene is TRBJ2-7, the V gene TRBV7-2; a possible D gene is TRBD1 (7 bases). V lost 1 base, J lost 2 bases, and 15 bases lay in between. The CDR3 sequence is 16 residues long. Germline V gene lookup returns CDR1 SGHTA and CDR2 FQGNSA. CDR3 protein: CASSLEGGTATYEQYF. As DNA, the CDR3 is TGTGCCAGCAGCTTAGAGGGCGGGACAGCTACCTACGAGCAGTACTTC.

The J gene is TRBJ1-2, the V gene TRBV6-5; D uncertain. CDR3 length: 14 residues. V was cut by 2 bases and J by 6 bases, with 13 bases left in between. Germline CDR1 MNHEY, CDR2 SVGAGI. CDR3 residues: CASSYRWGSNGYTF. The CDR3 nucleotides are TGTGCCAGCAGTTACCGGTGGGGAAGTAATGGCTACACCTTC.

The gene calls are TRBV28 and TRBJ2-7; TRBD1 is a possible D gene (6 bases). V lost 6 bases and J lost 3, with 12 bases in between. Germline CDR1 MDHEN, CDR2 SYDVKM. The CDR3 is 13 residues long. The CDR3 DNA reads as TGTGCCAGCAGCCCCGACAGGTTCTACGAGCAGTACTTC. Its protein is CASSPDRFYEQYF.

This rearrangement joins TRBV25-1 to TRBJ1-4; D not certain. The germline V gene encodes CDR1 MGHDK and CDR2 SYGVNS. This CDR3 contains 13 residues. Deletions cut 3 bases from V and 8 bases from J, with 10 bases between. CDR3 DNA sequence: TGTGCCAGCAGTGATACCGGGGTAGAAAAACTGTTTTTT. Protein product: CASSDTGVEKLFF. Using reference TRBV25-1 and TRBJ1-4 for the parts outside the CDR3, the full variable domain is EADIYQTPRYLVIGTGKKITLECSQTMGHDKMYWYQQDPGMELHLIHYSYGVNSTEKGDLSSESTVSRIRTEHFPLTLESARPSHTSQYLCASSDTGVEKLFFGSGTQLSVL.

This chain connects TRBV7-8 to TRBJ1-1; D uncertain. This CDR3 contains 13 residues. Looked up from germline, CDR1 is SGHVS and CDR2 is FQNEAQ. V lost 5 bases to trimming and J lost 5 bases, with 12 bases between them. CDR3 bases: TGTGCCAGCAGCCAAGGGCCCCGGACTGAAGCTTTCTTT. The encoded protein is CASSQGPRTEAFF.

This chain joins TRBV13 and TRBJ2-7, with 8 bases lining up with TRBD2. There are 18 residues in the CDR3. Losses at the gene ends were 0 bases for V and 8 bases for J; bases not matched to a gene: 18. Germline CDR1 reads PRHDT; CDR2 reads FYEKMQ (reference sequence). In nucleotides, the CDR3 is TGTGCCAGCAGCTTAGGCCGAGGGACTAGTCCCCACCTTTTAAAGCAGTACTTC. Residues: CASSLGRGTSPHLLKQYF.

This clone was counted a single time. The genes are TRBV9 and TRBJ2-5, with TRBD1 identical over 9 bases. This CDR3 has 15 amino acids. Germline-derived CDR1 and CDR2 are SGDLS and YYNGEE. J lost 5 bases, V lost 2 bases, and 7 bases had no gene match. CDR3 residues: CASSVRTGVQETQYF. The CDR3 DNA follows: TGTGCCAGCAGCGTCCGGACAGGGGTGCAGGAGACCCAGTACTTC.

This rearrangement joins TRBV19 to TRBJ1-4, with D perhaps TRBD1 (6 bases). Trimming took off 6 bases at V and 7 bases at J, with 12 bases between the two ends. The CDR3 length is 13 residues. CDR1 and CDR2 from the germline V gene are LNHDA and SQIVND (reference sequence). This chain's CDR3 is CASRKRGGEKLFF. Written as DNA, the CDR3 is TGTGCCAGTAGAAAAAGGGGGGGTGAAAAACTGTTTTTT.

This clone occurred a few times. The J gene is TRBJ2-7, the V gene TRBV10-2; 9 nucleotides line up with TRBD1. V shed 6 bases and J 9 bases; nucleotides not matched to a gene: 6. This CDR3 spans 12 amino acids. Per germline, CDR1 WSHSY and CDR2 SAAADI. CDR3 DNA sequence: TGCGCCAGCAGCGACGGACAGGGGAGGCAGTACTTC. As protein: CASSDGQGRQYF.

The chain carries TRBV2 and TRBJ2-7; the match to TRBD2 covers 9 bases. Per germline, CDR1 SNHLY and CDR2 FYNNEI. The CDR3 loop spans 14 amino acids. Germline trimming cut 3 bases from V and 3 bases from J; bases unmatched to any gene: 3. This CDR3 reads CASSDNSGGYEQYF. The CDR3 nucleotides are TGTGCCAGCAGTGATAATAGCGGGGGCTACGAGCAGTACTTC. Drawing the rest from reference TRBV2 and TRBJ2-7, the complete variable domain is EPEVTQTPSHQVTQMGQEVILRCVPISNHLYFYWYRQILGQKVEFLVSFYNNEISEKSEIFDDQFSVERPDGSNFTLKIRSTKLEDSAMYFCASSDNSGGYEQYFGPGTRLTVT.

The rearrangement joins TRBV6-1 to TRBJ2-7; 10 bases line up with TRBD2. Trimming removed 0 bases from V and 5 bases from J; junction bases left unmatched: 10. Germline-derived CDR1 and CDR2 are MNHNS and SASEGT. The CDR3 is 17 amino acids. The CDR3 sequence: CASSEARASGSRNEQYF. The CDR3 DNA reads TGTGCCAGCAGTGAAGCGCGGGCTAGCGGGAGTAGGAACGAGCAGTACTTC.

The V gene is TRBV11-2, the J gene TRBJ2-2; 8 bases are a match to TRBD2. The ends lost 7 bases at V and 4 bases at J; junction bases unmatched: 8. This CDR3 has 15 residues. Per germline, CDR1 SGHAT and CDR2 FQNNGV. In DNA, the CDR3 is TGTGCCAGCACCACCATCCTAGCGGGCACCGGGGAGCTGTTTTTT. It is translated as CASTTILAGTGELFF.

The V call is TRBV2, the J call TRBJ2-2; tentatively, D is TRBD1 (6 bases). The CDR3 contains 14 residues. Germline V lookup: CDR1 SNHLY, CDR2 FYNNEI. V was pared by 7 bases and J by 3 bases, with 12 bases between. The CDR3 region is CASNPGHDTGELFF. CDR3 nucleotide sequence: TGTGCCAGCAACCCGGGACACGACACCGGGGAGCTGTTTTTT.

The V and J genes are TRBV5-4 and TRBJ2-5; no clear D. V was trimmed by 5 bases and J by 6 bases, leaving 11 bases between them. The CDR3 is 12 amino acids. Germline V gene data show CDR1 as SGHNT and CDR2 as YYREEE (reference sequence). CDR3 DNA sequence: TGTGCCAGCAGTACTGACGGACAGACCCAGTACTTC. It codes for CASSTDGQTQYF.

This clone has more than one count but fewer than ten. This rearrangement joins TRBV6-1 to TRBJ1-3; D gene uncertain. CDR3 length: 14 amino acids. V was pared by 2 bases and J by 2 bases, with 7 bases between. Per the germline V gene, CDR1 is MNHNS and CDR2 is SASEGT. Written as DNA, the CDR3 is TGTGCCAGCAGTGAACGGCCAGCTGGAAACACCATATATTTT. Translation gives CASSERPAGNTIYF.

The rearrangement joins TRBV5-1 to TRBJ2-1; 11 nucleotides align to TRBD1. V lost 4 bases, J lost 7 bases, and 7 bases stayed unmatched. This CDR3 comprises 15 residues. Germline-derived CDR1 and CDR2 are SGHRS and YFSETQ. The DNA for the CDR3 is TGCGCCAGCAGCAACCGGGACAGGGGGTTAAATGAGCAGTTCTTC. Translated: CASSNRDRGLNEQFF.

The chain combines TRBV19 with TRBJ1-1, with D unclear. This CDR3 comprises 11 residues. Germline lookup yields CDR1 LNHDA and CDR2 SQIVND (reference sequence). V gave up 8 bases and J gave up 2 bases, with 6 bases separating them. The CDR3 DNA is TGTGCCAGTGCCGGTAACACTGAAGCTTTCTTT. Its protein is CASAGNTEAFF.

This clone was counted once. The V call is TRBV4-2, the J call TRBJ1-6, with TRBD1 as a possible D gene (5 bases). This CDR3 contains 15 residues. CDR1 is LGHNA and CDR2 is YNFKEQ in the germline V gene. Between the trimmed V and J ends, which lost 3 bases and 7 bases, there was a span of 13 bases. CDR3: CASSHTGRQNSPLHF. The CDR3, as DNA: TGTGCCAGCAGCCATACCGGGAGACAGAATTCACCCCTCCACTTT.

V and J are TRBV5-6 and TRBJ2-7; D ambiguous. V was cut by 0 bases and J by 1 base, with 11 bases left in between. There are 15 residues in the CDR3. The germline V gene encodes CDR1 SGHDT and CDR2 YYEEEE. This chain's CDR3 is CASSLEPGRSYEQYF. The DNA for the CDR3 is TGTGCCAGCAGCTTGGAGCCGGGCCGGTCCTACGAGCAGTACTTC.

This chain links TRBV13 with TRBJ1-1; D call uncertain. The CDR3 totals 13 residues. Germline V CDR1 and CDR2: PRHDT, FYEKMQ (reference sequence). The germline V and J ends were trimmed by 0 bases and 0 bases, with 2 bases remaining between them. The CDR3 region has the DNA TGTGCCAGCAGCTTAGGTCTGAACACTGAAGCTTTCTTT. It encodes CASSLGLNTEAFF. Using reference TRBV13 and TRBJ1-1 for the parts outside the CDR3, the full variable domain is AAGVIQSPRHLIKEKRETATLKCYPIPRHDTVYWYQQGPGQDPQFLISFYEKMQSDKGSIPDRFSAQQFSDYHSELNMSSLELGDSALYFCASSLGLNTEAFFGQGTRLTVV.